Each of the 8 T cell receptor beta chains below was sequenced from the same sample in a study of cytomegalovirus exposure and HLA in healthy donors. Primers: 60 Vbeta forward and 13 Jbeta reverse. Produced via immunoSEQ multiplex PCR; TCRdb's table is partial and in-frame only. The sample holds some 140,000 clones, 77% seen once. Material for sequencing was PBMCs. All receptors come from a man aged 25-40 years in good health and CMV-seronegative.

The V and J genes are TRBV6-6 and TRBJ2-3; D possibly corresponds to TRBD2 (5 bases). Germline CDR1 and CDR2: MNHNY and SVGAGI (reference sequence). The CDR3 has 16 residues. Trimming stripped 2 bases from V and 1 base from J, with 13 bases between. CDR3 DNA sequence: TGTGCCAGCAGTTACCCGACTACTCCTGGCACAGATACGCAGTATTTT. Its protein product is CASSYPTTPGTDTQYF.

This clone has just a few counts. The CDR3 sequence: CASTGGGGRVREQYF. The CDR3 DNA sequence: TGTGCCAGCACCGGGGGTGGCGGTCGGGTTCGGGAGCAGTACTTC. The chain combines TRBV6-6 with TRBJ2-7; D might be TRBD2 (6 bases). Deletions cut 7 bases from V and 7 bases from J, with 23 bases between. Germline V CDR1 and CDR2: MNHNY, SVGAGI (reference sequence). The length of the CDR3 is 15 residues.

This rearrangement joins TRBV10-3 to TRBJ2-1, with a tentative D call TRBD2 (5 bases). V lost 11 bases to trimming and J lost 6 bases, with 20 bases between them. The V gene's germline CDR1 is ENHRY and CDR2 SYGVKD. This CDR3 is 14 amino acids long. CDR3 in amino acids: CASRRAEEVNEQFF. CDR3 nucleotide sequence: TGTGCCTCGCGGCGGGCGGAGGAGGTCAATGAGCAGTTCTTC.

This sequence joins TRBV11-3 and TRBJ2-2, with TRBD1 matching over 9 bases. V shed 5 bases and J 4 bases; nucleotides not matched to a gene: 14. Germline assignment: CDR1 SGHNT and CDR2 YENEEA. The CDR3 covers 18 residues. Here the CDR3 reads CASSTGRTGGASTGELFF. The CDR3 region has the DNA TGTGCCAGCAGCACGGGCAGAACAGGGGGCGCGAGCACCGGGGAGCTGTTTTTT.

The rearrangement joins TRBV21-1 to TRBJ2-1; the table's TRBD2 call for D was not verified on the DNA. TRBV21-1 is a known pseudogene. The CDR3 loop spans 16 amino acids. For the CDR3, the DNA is TGTGCCAGCAGCAAAAACCCTGGGGAGGGGTACAATGAGCAGTTCTTC. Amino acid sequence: CASSKNPGEGYNEQFF.

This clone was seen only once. CDR3 DNA sequence: TGTGCCACCAGCCCCAGGGGGGCCACAGATACGCAGTATTTT. It specifies CATSPRGATDTQYF. The chain has TRBV15 and TRBJ2-3; D perhaps matches TRBD1 (7 bases). Trimming cost V 5 bases and J 2 bases, with 11 bases left between them. This CDR3 has 14 residues. Germline V gene lookup returns CDR1 LNHNV and CDR2 YYDKDF (reference sequence). Combining the CDR3 with reference TRBV15 and TRBJ2-3 gives the whole variable domain DAMVIQNPRYQVTQFGKPVTLSCSQTLNHNVMYWYQQKSSQAPKLLFHYYDKDFNNEADTPDNFQSRRPNTSFCFLDIRSPGLGDTAMYLCATSPRGATDTQYFGPGTRLTVL.

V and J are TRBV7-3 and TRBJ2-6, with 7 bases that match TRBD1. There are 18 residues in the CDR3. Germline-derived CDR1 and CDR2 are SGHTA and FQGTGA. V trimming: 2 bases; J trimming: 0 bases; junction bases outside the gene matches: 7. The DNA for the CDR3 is TGTGCCAGCAGCTTAGGGACAGTAACCGACTCTGGGGCCAACGTCCTGACTTTC. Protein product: CASSLGTVTDSGANVLTF.

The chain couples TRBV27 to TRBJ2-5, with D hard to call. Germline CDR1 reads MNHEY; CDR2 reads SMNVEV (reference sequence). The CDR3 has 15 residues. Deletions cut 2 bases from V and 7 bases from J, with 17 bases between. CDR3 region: CASSLADGYLGTQYF. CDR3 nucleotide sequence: TGTGCCAGCAGTTTAGCTGACGGGTATTTGGGGACCCAGTACTTC.